The rows below give T cell receptor beta chains drawn from one sample of a study of blood T cell repertoires in COVID-19. Profiling relied on immunoSEQ multiplex PCR, and the TCRdb table lists in-frame clones only, not all of them. The data hold fewer than 110,000 clones, with about 89% observed a single time. Specimen: peripheral blood. These receptor sequences come from a woman aged 60-70 years with acute or convalescent COVID-19. Each CDR3 is given with its conserved first and last residue. The order of the fields is D gene, J gene, clone size, V gene, CDR3 protein, CDR3 DNA. The D gene is left open where the match is weak. Some rows have no size entry. The others give once, few or many, or a class for an expanded clone.

d_call: TRBD1
j_call: TRBJ2-7
clone_size: .
v_call: TRBV28
cdr3_aa: CASSLTGTGAKEQYF
cdr3_nt: TGTGCCAGCAGTTTAACCGGGACAGGGGCTAAGGAGCAGTACTTC

d_call: .
j_call: TRBJ1-5
clone_size: .
v_call: TRBV6-6
cdr3_aa: CASNPRGGGSNQPQHF
cdr3_nt: TGTGCCAGCAACCCCCGGGGGGGCGGAAGCAATCAGCCCCAGCATTTT

d_call: .
j_call: TRBJ2-2
clone_size: .
v_call: TRBV13
cdr3_aa: CASSLGTRTGELFF
cdr3_nt: TGTGCCAGCAGCTTAGGGACTAGAACCGGGGAGCTGTTTTTT

d_call: .
j_call: TRBJ1-2
clone_size: .
v_call: TRBV5-1
cdr3_aa: CASSLEQGTYGYTF
cdr3_nt: TGCGCCAGCAGCTTGGAACAGGGTACCTATGGCTACACCTTC

d_call: .
j_call: TRBJ2-2
clone_size: .
v_call: TRBV12-3/TRBV12-4
cdr3_aa: CASKGAGELFF
cdr3_nt: TGTGCCAGCAAGGGAGCCGGGGAGCTGTTTTTT

d_call: TRBD1
j_call: TRBJ2-1
clone_size: few
v_call: TRBV6-6
cdr3_aa: CASRTGTGGNEQFF
cdr3_nt: TGTGCCAGCAGGACCGGGACAGGCGGTAATGAGCAGTTCTTC

d_call: TRBD2
j_call: TRBJ2-3
clone_size: once
v_call: TRBV6-4
cdr3_aa: CASSERAGAKGDTQYF
cdr3_nt: TGTGCCAGCAGTGAGCGGGCGGGAGCTAAAGGAGATACGCAGTATTTT

d_call: .
j_call: TRBJ1-6
clone_size: once
v_call: TRBV9
cdr3_aa: CASSVVAGPNSPLHF
cdr3_nt: TGTGCCAGCTCCGTAGTCGCAGGGCCCAATTCACCCCTCCACTTT

d_call: .
j_call: TRBJ1-1
clone_size: .
v_call: TRBV30
cdr3_aa: CAWFGQLNTEAFF
cdr3_nt: TGTGCCTGGTTTGGACAGTTGAACACTGAAGCTTTCTTT

d_call: .
j_call: TRBJ2-3
clone_size: .
v_call: TRBV28
cdr3_aa: CASSFYPDEGNTQYF
cdr3_nt: TGTGCCAGCAGTTTCTATCCAGATGAGGGCAATACGCAGTATTTT

d_call: TRBD1
j_call: TRBJ2-3
clone_size: .
v_call: TRBV24-1
cdr3_aa: CATSDPRDRGHTNTQYF
cdr3_nt: TGTGCCACCAGTGACCCGAGGGACAGGGGACACACAAATACGCAGTATTTT

d_call: .
j_call: TRBJ1-1
clone_size: few
v_call: TRBV10-2
cdr3_aa: CASSESPTSTDKAFF
cdr3_nt: TGCGCCAGCAGTGAGTCTCCGACCTCGACAGATAAAGCTTTCTTT

d_call: .
j_call: TRBJ1-2
clone_size: .
v_call: TRBV6-5
cdr3_aa: CASSRASGYGYTF
cdr3_nt: TGTGCCAGCAGTCGCGCGTCGGGCTATGGCTACACCTTC

d_call: .
j_call: TRBJ2-2
clone_size: .
v_call: TRBV10-3
cdr3_aa: CAISGRGGAGELFF
cdr3_nt: TGTGCCATCAGTGGGCGAGGAGGGGCCGGGGAGCTGTTTTTT

d_call: .
j_call: TRBJ1-1
clone_size: once
v_call: TRBV6-1
cdr3_aa: CASSEGWGRTEAFF
cdr3_nt: TGTGCCAGCAGTGAGGGGTGGGGGAGGACTGAAGCTTTCTTT

d_call: .
j_call: TRBJ2-6
clone_size: .
v_call: TRBV11-1
cdr3_aa: CASNPSSGANVLTF
cdr3_nt: TGTGCCAGCAACCCCAGCTCTGGGGCCAACGTCCTGACTTTC

d_call: TRBD1
j_call: TRBJ1-6
clone_size: .
v_call: TRBV30
cdr3_aa: CAWRKRSGTGLSPLHF
cdr3_nt: TGTGCCTGGAGAAAAAGATCCGGGACAGGGTTATCACCCCTCCACTTT

d_call: .
j_call: TRBJ1-5
clone_size: .
v_call: TRBV19
cdr3_aa: CASRVGNNQPQHF
cdr3_nt: TGTGCCAGTAGGGTCGGGAACAATCAGCCCCAGCATTTT

d_call: TRBD2
j_call: TRBJ2-2
clone_size: .
v_call: TRBV6-1
cdr3_aa: CASSEARLAGTGELFF
cdr3_nt: TGTGCCAGCAGTGAAGCGAGACTAGCGGGCACCGGGGAGCTGTTTTTT

d_call: TRBD1
j_call: TRBJ2-3
clone_size: .
v_call: TRBV7-9
cdr3_aa: CASTTDRGHQDTQYF
cdr3_nt: TGTGCCAGCACAACTGACAGGGGGCATCAAGATACGCAGTATTTT

d_call: TRBD1
j_call: TRBJ2-3
clone_size: .
v_call: TRBV2
cdr3_aa: CASRLQGAGTDTQYF
cdr3_nt: TGTGCCAGCAGACTCCAGGGGGCTGGCACAGATACGCAGTATTTT

d_call: .
j_call: TRBJ1-6
clone_size: .
v_call: TRBV5-1
cdr3_aa: CASSLDRNSPLHF
cdr3_nt: TGCGCCAGCAGCTTGGACAGAAATTCACCCCTCCACTTT

d_call: TRBD1
j_call: TRBJ2-3
clone_size: .
v_call: TRBV9
cdr3_aa: CASSVAGGASDTQYF
cdr3_nt: TGTGCCAGCAGCGTAGCAGGGGGCGCTTCAGATACGCAGTATTTT

d_call: .
j_call: TRBJ1-6
clone_size: .
v_call: TRBV19
cdr3_aa: CASSMGGPNSPLHF
cdr3_nt: TGTGCCAGTAGTATGGGAGGGCCGAATTCACCCCTCCACTTT

d_call: TRBD2
j_call: TRBJ2-7
clone_size: .
v_call: TRBV7-9
cdr3_aa: CASSLERDSYEQYF
cdr3_nt: TGTGCCAGCAGCCTAGAGCGGGATAGCTACGAGCAGTACTTC

d_call: TRBD1
j_call: TRBJ1-5
clone_size: .
v_call: TRBV6-5
cdr3_aa: CASNRDGQANQPQHF
cdr3_nt: TGTGCCAGCAATCGCGACGGACAGGCCAATCAGCCCCAGCATTTT

d_call: .
j_call: TRBJ1-2
clone_size: .
v_call: TRBV24-1
cdr3_aa: CATSDSYGSYGYTF
cdr3_nt: TGTGCCACCAGTGATTCGTATGGGAGCTATGGCTACACCTTC

d_call: .
j_call: TRBJ1-5
clone_size: .
v_call: TRBV24-1
cdr3_aa: CATSDRRNQPQHF
cdr3_nt: TGTGCCACCTCAGACAGACGGAATCAGCCCCAGCATTTT

d_call: TRBD1
j_call: TRBJ2-7
clone_size: once
v_call: TRBV6-1
cdr3_aa: CASSERGDRGYEQYF
cdr3_nt: TGTGCCAGCAGTGAAAGGGGGGACAGGGGGTACGAGCAGTACTTC

d_call: TRBD1
j_call: TRBJ1-5
clone_size: once
v_call: TRBV6-5
cdr3_aa: CASSNQGASNQPQHF
cdr3_nt: TGTGCCAGCAGTAACCAGGGGGCGAGCAATCAGCCCCAGCATTTT

d_call: .
j_call: TRBJ1-6
clone_size: .
v_call: TRBV6-5
cdr3_aa: CASSYSSTYNSPLHF
cdr3_nt: TGTGCCAGCAGTTACTCGAGTACTTATAATTCACCCCTCCACTTT

d_call: .
j_call: TRBJ1-3
clone_size: .
v_call: TRBV19
cdr3_aa: CASSVPGAGNTIYF
cdr3_nt: TGTGCCAGTAGTGTCCCGGGGGCTGGAAACACCATATATTTT

d_call: TRBD1
j_call: TRBJ1-2
clone_size: .
v_call: TRBV28
cdr3_aa: CASTDGTGSGYTF
cdr3_nt: TGTGCCAGCACCGATGGGACAGGGAGTGGCTACACCTTC

d_call: .
j_call: TRBJ2-5
clone_size: .
v_call: TRBV9
cdr3_aa: CASSPGSNQQETQYF
cdr3_nt: TGTGCCAGCAGCCCGGGGTCAAACCAACAAGAGACCCAGTACTTC

d_call: .
j_call: TRBJ1-1
clone_size: .
v_call: TRBV5-1
cdr3_aa: CASNRDTGNTEAFF
cdr3_nt: TGCGCCAGCAACCGGGACACCGGGAACACTGAAGCTTTCTTT

d_call: .
j_call: TRBJ1-2
clone_size: once
v_call: TRBV6-1
cdr3_aa: CASSDTGRGNGYTF
cdr3_nt: TGTGCCAGCAGTGACACAGGAAGGGGCAATGGCTACACCTTC

d_call: TRBD1
j_call: TRBJ1-1
clone_size: .
v_call: TRBV6-5
cdr3_aa: CATQGAAEAFF
cdr3_nt: TGTGCCACCCAGGGGGCTGCTGAAGCTTTCTTT

d_call: TRBD2
j_call: TRBJ2-2
clone_size: .
v_call: TRBV10-3
cdr3_aa: CAIRTSGSGFTGELFF
cdr3_nt: TGTGCCATCAGGACTAGCGGGAGTGGATTCACCGGGGAGCTGTTTTTT

d_call: .
j_call: TRBJ2-2
clone_size: .
v_call: TRBV9
cdr3_aa: CASSGPAGELFF
cdr3_nt: TGTGCCAGCAGCGGCCCGGCCGGGGAGCTGTTTTTT

d_call: TRBD1
j_call: TRBJ1-1
clone_size: few
v_call: TRBV30
cdr3_aa: CAWSEQGVGANTEAFF
cdr3_nt: TGTGCCTGGAGTGAACAGGGGGTTGGTGCCAACACTGAAGCTTTCTTT